This TCR beta chain was retrieved from a study of T cell responses to AZD1222 COVID-19 vaccine. General observations from the study: Breadth and depth of Spike-specific TCRs rose after two AZD1222 doses. Baseline testing showed seropositivity in only six AZD1222 recipients. Donors were mostly white British, more females; clonal diversity possibly underestimated.

In germline, CDR1 is MRHNA, CDR2 SNTAGT. There are 16 residues in the CDR3. Trimming cost V 5 bases and J 2 bases; bases outside gene matches: 4. Sequencing was performed with immunoSEQ multiplex PCR; in TCRdb, only in-frame clones are kept and a portion is missing. The sample includes some 130,000 clones, approximately 91% of them seen just once. This clone appeared a few times. The antigen is unknown. Investigators merged groups given second doses at roughly 4 or roughly 12 weeks. The V call is TRBV6-4, the J call TRBJ2-6, with 9 bases lining up with TRBD1. The receptor was isolated from an adult who received the AZD1222 COVID-19 vaccine. Specimen: peripheral blood, collected 28 days after the second AZD1222 dose. For the CDR3, the DNA is TGTGCCAGCAGTAGTACAGGGGGCGCTGGGGCCAACGTCCTGACTTTC. It specifies CASSSTGGAGANVLTF.